These T cell receptor beta chains were read from a single sample in a study of identical twins. Using its own MiXCR run on the 5' RACE reads, TCRdb lists one record per CDR3 protein. The sample carries 700,000 or so distinct CDR3 sequences, approximately 21% recorded once. The sample was also linked to a second study, of T cells expressing NK-cell markers.

Sequenced: PBMCs. These receptors were obtained from a woman between 18 and 29 years old in good health. Both conserved end residues are part of each CDR3. D genes are given only for firm matches. Part of the rows lack a size; the others show once, few, many or a class for expanded clones.

J gene,clone size,D gene,V gene,CDR3 protein,CDR3 DNA
TRBJ1-5,.,.,TRBV30,CAWSGLGVQPQHF,TGTGCCTGGAGTGGATTGGGGGTCCAGCCCCAGCATTTT
TRBJ1-3,.,.,TRBV4-2,CASSQGGLNTIYF,TGTGCCAGCAGCCAAGGGGGGCTGAACACCATATATTTT
TRBJ1-1,.,.,TRBV7-9,CASSLVRLSTEAFF,TGTGCCAGCAGCTTAGTAAGGCTTTCTACTGAAGCTTTCTTT
TRBJ2-1,few,.,TRBV7-2,CASSALVGRRNEQFF,TGTGCCAGCAGCGCACTAGTGGGGAGGCGCAATGAGCAGTTCTTC
TRBJ2-1,.,.,TRBV20-1,CSARGAPGHNEQFF,TGCAGTGCTAGAGGGGCGCCAGGCCACAATGAGCAGTTCTTC
TRBJ2-1,.,TRBD2,TRBV20-1,CSASRGLAAYNEQFF,TGCAGTGCTAGTCGGGGACTAGCGGCGTACAATGAGCAGTTCTTC
TRBJ1-3,.,.,TRBV20-1,CSARVGQRSGNTIYF,TGCAGTGCTAGAGTGGGGCAGCGCTCTGGAAACACCATATATTTT
TRBJ2-7,.,TRBD1,TRBV15,CATSPRTGLYEQYF,TGTGCCACCAGCCCTCGGACAGGGCTCTACGAGCAGTACTTC
TRBJ2-5,.,.,TRBV6-1,CASRRTGYFGETQYF,.
TRBJ2-1,few,TRBD2,TRBV20-1,CSANGLAANEQFF,TGCAGTGCTAACGGACTAGCGGCCAATGAGCAGTTCTTC
TRBJ2-3,.,TRBD2,TRBV4-1,CASSQAFILAGGTQYF,TGCGCCAGCAGCCAAGCCTTCATACTAGCGGGAGGTACGCAGTATTTT
TRBJ2-3,.,TRBD2,TRBV20-1,CSAVTSGGEITQYF,TGCAGTGCTGTGACTAGCGGGGGGGAAATTACGCAGTATTTT
TRBJ2-1,.,.,TRBV5-6,CASSPWPSEREQFF,TGTGCCAGCTCCCCCTGGCCGAGCGAGAGGGAGCAGTTCTTC
TRBJ2-1,.,TRBD1,TRBV12-3/TRBV12-4,CASWGTGVLKVNEQFF,TGTGCCAGTTGGGGCACAGGGGTTCTCAAAGTCAATGAGCAGTTCTTC
TRBJ1-4,many,.,TRBV5-1,CASSRGTPLLEKLFF,TGCGCCAGCAGTCGAGGGACTCCCTTGCTTGAAAAACTGTTTTTT
TRBJ2-7,.,.,TRBV15,CATSRDDFEQYF,TGTGCCACCAGCAGAGATGATTTCGAGCAGTACTTC
TRBJ2-2,.,.,TRBV12-3/TRBV12-4,CASSSRKGSGELFF,TGTGCCAGCAGTTCTAGAAAAGGTTCCGGGGAGCTGTTTTTT
TRBJ1-1,few,TRBD1,TRBV3-1,CASSQEYRGAHTEAFF,TGTGCCAGCAGCCAAGAATACAGGGGCGCGCACACTGAAGCTTTCTTT
TRBJ2-1,few,.,TRBV4-2,CASSQDARDNNEQFF,TGTGCCAGCAGCCAAGACGCCCGAGACAATAATGAGCAGTTCTTC
TRBJ2-1,.,TRBD2,TRBV6-1,CASSRLAGGPYEQFF,TGTGCCAGCAGCCGACTAGCGGGAGGGCCTTATGAGCAGTTCTTC
TRBJ2-1,.,TRBD1,TRBV5-1,CASRGTGGSYNEQFF,TGCGCCAGCCGAGGGACAGGGGGTTCCTACAATGAGCAGTTCTTC
TRBJ2-2,few,.,TRBV6-4,CASRGTALFF,TGTGCCAGCAGGGGAACAGCGCTGTTTTTT
TRBJ2-7,many,.,TRBV12-3/TRBV12-4,CASSPGATYEQYF,TGTGCCAGCAGCCCTGGGGCTACCTACGAGCAGTACTTC
TRBJ1-1,few,TRBD1,TRBV20-1,CSARDRENTEAFF,TGCAGTGCCAGGGACAGGGAGAATACTGAAGCTTTCTTT
TRBJ1-2,.,.,TRBV20-1,CSATQLTKDPPHGYTF,TGCAGTGCTACGCAACTTACTAAGGACCCCCCTCATGGCTACACCTTC